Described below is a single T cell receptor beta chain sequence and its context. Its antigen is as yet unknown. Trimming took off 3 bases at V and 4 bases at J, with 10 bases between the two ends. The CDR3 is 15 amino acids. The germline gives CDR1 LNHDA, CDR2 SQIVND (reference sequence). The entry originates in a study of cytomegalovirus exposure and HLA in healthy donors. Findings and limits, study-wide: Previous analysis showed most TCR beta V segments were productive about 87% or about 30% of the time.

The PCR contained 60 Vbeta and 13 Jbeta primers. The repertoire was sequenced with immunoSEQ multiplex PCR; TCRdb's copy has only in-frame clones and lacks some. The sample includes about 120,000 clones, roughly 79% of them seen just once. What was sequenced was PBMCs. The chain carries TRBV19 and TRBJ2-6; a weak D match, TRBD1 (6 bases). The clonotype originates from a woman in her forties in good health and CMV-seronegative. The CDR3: CASSIAGTGANVLTF. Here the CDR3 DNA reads TGTGCCAGTAGTATCGCCGGGACAGGGGCCAACGTCCTGACTTTC.